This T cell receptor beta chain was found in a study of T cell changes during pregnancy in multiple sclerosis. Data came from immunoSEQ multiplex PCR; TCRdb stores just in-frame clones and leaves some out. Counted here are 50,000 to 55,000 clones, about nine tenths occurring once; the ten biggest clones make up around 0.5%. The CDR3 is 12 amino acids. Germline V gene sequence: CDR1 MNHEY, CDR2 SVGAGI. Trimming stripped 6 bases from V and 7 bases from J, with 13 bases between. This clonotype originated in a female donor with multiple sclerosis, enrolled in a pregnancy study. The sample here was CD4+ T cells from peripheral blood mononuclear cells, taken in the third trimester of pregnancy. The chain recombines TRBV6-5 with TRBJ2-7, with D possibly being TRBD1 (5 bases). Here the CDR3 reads CASSQTQGEQYF. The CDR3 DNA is TGTGCCAGCAGCCAGACCCAGGGAGAGCAGTACTTC.